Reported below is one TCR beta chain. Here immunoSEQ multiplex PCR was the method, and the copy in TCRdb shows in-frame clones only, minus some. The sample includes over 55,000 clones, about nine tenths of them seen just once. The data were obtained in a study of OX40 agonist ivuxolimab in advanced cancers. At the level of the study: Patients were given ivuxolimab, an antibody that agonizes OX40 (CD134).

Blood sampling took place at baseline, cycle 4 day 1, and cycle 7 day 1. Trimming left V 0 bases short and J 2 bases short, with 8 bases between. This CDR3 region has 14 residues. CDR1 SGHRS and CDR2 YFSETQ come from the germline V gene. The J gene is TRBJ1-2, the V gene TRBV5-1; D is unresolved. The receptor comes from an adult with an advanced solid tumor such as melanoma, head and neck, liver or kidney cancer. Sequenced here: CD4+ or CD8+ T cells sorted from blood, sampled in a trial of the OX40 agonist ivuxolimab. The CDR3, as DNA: TGCGCCAGCAGCTTGGACTCCAGCAACTATGGCTACACCTTC. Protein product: CASSLDSSNYGYTF. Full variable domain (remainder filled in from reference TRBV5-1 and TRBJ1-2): KAGVTQTPRYLIKTRGQQVTLSCSPISGHRSVSWYQQTPGQGLQFLFEYFSETQRNKGNFPGRFSGRQFSNSRSEMNVSTLELGDSALYLCASSLDSSNYGYTFGSGTRLTVV.